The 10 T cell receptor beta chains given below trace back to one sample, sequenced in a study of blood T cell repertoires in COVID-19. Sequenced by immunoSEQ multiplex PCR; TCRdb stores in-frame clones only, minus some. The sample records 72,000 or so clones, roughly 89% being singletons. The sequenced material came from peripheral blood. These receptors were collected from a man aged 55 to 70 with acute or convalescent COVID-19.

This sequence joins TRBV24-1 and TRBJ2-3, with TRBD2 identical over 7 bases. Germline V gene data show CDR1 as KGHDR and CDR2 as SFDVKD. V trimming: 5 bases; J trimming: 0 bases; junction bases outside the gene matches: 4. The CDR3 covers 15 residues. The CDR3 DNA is TGTGCCACCAGTGCGTACGGGGGGAGCACAGATACGCAGTATTTT. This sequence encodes CATSAYGGSTDTQYF.

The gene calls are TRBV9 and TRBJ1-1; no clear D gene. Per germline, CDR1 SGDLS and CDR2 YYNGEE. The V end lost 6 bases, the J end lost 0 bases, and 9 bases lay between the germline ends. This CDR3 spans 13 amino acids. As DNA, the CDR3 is TGTGCCAGCAAGGGAGGGATGAACACTGAAGCTTTCTTT. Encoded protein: CASKGGMNTEAFF.

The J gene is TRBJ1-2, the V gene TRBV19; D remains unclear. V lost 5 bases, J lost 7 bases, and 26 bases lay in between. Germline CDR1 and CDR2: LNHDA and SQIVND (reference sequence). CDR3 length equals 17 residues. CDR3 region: CASSSPGSLDLEGGYTF. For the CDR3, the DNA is TGTGCCAGTAGTTCCCCCGGCAGTCTCGATCTTGAGGGTGGCTACACCTTC.

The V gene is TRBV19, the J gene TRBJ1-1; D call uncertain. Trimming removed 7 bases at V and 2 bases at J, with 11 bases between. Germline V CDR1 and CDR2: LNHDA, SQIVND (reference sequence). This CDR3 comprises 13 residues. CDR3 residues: CASTPYENTEAFF. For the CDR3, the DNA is TGTGCCAGTACCCCCTACGAAAACACTGAAGCTTTCTTT.

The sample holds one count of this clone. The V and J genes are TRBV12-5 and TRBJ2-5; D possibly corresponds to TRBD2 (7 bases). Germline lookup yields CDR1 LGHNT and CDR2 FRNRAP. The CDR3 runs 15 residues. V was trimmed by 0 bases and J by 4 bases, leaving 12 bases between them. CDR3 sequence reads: CASGLVSGGGETQYF. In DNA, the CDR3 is TGTGCTAGTGGTTTGGTCTCGGGGGGCGGAGAGACCCAGTACTTC.

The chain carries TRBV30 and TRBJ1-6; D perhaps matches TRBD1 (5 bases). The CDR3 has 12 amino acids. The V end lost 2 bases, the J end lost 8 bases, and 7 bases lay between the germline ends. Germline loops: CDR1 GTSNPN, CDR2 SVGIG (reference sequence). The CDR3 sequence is CAWSWGDSPLHF. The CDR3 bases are TGTGCCTGGAGTTGGGGGGATTCACCCCTCCACTTT. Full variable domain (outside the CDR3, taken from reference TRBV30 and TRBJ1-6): SQTIHQWPATLVQPVGSPLSLECTVEGTSNPNLYWYRQAAGRGLQLLFYSVGIGQISSEVPQNLSASRPQDRQFILSSKKLLLSDSGFYLCAWSWGDSPLHFGNGTRLTVT.

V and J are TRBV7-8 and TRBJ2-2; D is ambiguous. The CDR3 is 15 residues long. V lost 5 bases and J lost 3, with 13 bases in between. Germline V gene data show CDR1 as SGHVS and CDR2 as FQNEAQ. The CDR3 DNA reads TGTGCCAGCAGCCCGAGAACAGTCCACACCGGGGAGCTGTTTTTT. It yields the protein CASSPRTVHTGELFF.

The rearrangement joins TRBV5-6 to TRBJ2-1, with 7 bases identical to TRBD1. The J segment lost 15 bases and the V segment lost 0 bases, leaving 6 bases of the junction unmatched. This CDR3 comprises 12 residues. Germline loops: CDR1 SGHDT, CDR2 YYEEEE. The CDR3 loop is CASSLEGAGRFF. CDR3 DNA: TGTGCCAGCAGCTTGGAGGGGGCAGGGAGGTTCTTC.

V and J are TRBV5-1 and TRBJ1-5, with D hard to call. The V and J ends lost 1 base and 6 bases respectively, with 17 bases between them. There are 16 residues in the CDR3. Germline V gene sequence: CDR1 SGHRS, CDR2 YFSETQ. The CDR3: CASSLLPRESGQPQHF. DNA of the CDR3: TGCGCCAGCAGCTTGCTACCTCGGGAGAGCGGTCAGCCCCAGCATTTT.

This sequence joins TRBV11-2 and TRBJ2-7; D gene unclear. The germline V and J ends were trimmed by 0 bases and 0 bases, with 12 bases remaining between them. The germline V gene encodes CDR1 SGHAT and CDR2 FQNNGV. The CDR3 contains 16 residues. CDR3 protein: CASSLDPEPGSYEQYF. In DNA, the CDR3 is TGTGCCAGCAGCTTAGATCCAGAGCCGGGCTCCTACGAGCAGTACTTC.